This T cell receptor beta chain was captured by sequencing in a study of blood T cells in healthy people across ages. Sample-barcoded 5' priming and a J-beta primer mix drove a second PCR of 7 to 11 cycles. Using its own MiXCR run on the 5' RACE reads, TCRdb lists one record per CDR3 protein. The sample shows around 1.7 million distinct CDR3 sequences, roughly 27% of them seen only once. Every sample had a minimum of 6 million PBMCs isolated. This CDR3 region has 15 residues. Looked up from germline, CDR1 is DFQATT and CDR2 is SNEGSKA (reference sequence). V dropped 6 bases and J dropped 2; count of bases not matched to a gene: 12.

The TCR was taken from a woman in her twenties or thirties in good health. Source material: blood. J is TRBJ2-7 and V is TRBV20-1, with 8 nucleotides matching TRBD2. The CDR3 nucleotides read TGCAGTGCCCTGGCCGCCGGCGGGGGGCCCTACGAGCAGTACTTC. Protein: CSALAAGGGPYEQYF.